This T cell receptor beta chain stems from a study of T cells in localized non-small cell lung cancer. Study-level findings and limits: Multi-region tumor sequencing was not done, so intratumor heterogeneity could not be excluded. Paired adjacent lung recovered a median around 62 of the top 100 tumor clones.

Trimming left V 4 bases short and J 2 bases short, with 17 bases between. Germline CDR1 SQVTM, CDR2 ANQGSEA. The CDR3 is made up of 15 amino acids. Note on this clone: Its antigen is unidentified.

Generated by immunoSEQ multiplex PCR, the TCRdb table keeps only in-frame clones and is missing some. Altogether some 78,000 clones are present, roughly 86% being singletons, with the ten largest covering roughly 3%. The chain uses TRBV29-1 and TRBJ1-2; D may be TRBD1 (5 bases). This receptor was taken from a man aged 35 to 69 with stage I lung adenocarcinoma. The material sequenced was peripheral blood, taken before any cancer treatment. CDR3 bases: TGCAGCGTTGGAAGACAGTCGATCCCAAACTATGGCTACACCTTC. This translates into CSVGRQSIPNYGYTF.